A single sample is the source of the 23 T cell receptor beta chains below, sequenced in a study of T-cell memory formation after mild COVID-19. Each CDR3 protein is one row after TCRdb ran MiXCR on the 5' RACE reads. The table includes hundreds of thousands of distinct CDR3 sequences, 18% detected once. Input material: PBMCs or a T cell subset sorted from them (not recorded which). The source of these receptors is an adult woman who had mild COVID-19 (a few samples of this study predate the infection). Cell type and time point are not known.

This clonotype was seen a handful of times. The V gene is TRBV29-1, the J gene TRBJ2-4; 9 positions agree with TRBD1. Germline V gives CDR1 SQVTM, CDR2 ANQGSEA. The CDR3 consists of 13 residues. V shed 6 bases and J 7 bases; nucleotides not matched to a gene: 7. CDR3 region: CSVGQGALNIQYF. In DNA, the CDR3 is TGCAGCGTGGGACAGGGTGCTCTGAACATTCAGTACTTC.

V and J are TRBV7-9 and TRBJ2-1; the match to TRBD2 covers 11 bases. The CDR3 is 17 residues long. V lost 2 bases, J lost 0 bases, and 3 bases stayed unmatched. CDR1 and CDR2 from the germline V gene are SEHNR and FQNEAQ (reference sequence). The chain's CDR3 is CASSLTSGGRSYNEQFF. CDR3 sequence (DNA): TGTGCCAGCAGCTTAACTAGCGGGGGCCGCTCCTACAATGAGCAGTTCTTC.

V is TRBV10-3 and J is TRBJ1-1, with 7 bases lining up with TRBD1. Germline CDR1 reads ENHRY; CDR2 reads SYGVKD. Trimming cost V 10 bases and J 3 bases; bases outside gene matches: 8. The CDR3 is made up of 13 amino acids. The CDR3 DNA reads TGTGCCACCGGACAGGAGCCGTACACTGAAGCTTTCTTT. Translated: CATGQEPYTEAFF.

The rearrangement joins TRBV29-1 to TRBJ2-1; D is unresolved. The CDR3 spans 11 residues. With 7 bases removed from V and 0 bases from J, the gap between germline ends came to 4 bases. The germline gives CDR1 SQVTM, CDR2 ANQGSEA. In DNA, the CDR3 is TGCAGCGGGTACTCCTACAATGAGCAGTTCTTC. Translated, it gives CSGYSYNEQFF.

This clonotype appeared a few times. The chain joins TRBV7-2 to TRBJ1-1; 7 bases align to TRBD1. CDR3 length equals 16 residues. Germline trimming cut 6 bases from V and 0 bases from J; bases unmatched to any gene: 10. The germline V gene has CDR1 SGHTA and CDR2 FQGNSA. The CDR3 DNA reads TGTGCCAGCAGGTCACAGGGGCCCGTTATGAACACTGAAGCTTTCTTT. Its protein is CASRSQGPVMNTEAFF.

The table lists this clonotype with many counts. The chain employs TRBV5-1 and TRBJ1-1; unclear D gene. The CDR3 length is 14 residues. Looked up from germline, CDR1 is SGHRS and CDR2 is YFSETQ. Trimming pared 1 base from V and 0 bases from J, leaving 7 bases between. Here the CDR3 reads CASSLPGLNTEAFF. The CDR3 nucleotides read TGCGCCAGCAGCTTGCCGGGCCTGAACACTGAAGCTTTCTTT.

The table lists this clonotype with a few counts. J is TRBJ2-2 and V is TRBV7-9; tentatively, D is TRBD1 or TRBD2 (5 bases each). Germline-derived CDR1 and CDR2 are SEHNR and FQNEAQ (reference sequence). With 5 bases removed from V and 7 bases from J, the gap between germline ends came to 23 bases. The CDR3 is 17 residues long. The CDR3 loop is CASSPTGAVGADGELFF. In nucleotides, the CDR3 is TGTGCCAGCAGCCCTACCGGGGCTGTAGGGGCGGACGGGGAGCTGTTTTTT.

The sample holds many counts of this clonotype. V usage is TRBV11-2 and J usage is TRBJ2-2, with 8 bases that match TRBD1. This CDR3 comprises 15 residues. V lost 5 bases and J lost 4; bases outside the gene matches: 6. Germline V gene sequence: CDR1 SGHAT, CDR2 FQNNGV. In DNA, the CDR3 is TGTGCCAGCAGCACAGGGGGGCTCATCACCGGGGAGCTGTTTTTT. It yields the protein CASSTGGLITGELFF.

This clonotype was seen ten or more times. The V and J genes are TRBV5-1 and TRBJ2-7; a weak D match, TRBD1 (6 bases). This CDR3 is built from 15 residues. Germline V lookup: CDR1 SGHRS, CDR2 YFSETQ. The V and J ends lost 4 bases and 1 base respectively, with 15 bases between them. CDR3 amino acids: CASSPQDSGSYEQYF. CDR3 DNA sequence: TGCGCCAGCAGCCCACAGGACAGCGGATCCTACGAGCAGTACTTC.

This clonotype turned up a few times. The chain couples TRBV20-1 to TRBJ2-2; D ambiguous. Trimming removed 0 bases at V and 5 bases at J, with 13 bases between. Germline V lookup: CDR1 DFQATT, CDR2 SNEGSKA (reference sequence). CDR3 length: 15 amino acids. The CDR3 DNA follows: TGCAGTGCTAGAGATGGGCGCTCGCGGACCGGGGAGCTGTTTTTT. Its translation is CSARDGRSRTGELFF.

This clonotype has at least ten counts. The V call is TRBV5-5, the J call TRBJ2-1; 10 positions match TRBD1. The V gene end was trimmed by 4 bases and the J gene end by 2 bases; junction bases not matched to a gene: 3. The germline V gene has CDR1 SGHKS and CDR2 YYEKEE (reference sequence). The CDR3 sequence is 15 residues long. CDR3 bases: TGTGCCAGCAGCATCGGACAGGGGGCCTACAATGAGCAGTTCTTC. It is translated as CASSIGQGAYNEQFF.

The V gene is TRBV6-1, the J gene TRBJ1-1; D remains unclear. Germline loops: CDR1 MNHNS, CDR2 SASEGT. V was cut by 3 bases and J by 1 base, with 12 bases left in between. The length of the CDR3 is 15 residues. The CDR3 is CASSDWAPKNTEAFF. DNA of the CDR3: TGTGCCAGCAGTGATTGGGCGCCGAAGAACACTGAAGCTTTCTTT.

The CDR3 DNA sequence: TGTGCCATCCGGGTGCCGTGGGGGACCCATAGTCCCGGGTCCTACGAGCAGTACTTC. Translated: CAIRVPWGTHSPGSYEQYF. This sequence joins TRBV21-1 and TRBJ2-7; the DNA was not compared with TRBD2, the D call given in the table. TRBV21-1 is classified as a pseudogene. This CDR3 has 19 amino acids.

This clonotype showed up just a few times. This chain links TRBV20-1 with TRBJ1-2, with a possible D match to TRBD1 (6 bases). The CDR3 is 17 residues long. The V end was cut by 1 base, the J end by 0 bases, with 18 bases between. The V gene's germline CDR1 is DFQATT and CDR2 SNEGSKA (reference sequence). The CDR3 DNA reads TGCAGTGCTAGAGCGTATCTGGACAGCAGAGCTAACTATGGCTACACCTTC. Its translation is CSARAYLDSRANYGYTF.

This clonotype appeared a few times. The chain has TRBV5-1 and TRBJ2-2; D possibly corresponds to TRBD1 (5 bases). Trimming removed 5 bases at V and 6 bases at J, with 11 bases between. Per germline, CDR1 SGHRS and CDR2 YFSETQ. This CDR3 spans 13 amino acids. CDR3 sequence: CASSLGRAGELFF. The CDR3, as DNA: TGCGCCAGCAGTCTGGGGCGAGCCGGGGAGCTGTTTTTT. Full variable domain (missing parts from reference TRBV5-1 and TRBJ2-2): KAGVTQTPRYLIKTRGQQVTLSCSPISGHRSVSWYQQTPGQGLQFLFEYFSETQRNKGNFPGRFSGRQFSNSRSEMNVSTLELGDSALYLCASSLGRAGELFFGEGSRLTVL.

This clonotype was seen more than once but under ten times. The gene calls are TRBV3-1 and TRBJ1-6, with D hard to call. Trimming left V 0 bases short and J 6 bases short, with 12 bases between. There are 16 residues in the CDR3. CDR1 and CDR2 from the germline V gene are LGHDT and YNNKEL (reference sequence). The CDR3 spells CASSQDPTYLNSPLHF. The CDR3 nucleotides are TGTGCCAGCAGCCAAGATCCGACATACCTTAATTCACCCCTCCACTTT.

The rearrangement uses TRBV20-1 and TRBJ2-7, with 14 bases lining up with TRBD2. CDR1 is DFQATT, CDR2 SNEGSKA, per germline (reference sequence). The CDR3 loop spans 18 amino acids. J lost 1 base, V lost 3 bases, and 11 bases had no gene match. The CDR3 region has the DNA TGCAGTGCTAGTTATCCGGGACTAGCGGGAGATGTTTCCTACGAGCAGTACTTC. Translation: CSASYPGLAGDVSYEQYF.

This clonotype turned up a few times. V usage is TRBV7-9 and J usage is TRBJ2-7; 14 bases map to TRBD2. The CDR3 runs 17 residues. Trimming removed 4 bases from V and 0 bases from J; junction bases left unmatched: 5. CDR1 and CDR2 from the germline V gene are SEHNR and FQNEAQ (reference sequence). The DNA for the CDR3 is TGTGCCAGCAGCTCCGGACTAGCGGGGGGAAGCTCCTACGAGCAGTACTTC. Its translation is CASSSGLAGGSSYEQYF.

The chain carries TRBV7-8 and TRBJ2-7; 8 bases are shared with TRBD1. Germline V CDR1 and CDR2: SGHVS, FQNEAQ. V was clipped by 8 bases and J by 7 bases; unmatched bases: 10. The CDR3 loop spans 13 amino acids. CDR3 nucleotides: TGTGCCAGCGGACAGGGAACCCTACGAGAGCAGTACTTC. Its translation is CASGQGTLREQYF.

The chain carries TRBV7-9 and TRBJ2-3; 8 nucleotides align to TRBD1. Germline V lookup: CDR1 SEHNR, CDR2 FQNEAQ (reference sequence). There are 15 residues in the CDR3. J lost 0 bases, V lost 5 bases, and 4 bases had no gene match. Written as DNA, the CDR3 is TGTGCCAGCAGCAAAGGGACAGGAAGCACAGATACGCAGTATTTT. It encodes CASSKGTGSTDTQYF.

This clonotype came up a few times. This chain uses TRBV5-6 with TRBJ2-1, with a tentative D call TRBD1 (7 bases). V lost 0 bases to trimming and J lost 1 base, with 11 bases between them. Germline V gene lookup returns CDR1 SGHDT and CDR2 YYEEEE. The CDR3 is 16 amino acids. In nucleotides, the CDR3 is TGTGCCAGCAGCTTGGAGGCAGGGGGGTCCTACAATGAGCAGTTCTTC. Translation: CASSLEAGGSYNEQFF.

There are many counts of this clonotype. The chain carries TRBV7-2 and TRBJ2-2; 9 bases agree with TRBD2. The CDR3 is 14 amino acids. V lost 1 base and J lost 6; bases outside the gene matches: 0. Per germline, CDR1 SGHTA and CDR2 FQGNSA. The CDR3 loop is CASSLGGGAGELFF. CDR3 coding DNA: TGTGCCAGCAGCTTAGGCGGGGGGGCCGGGGAGCTGTTTTTT. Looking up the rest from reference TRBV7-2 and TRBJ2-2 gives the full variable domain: GAGVSQSPSNKVTEKGKDVELRCDPISGHTALYWYRQSLGQGLEFLIYFQGNSAPDKSGLPSDRFSAERTGGSVSTLTIQRTQQEDSAVYLCASSLGGGAGELFFGEGSRLTVL.

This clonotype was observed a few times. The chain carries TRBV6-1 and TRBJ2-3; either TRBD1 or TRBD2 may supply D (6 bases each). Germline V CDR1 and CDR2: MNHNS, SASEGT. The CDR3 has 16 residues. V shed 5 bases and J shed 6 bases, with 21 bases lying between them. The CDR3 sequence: CASSKGRDGGIDTQYF. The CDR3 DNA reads TGTGCCAGCAGTAAGGGGCGGGACGGGGGCATTGATACGCAGTATTTT.